This is a list of T cell receptor beta chains from one sample in a study of PD-L1 blockade in urothelial cancer. The repertoire was sequenced with immunoSEQ multiplex PCR; TCRdb's copy has only in-frame clones and lacks some. The data show under 40,000 clones, approximately 90% seen once. Material: PBMCs, obtained around atezolizumab (anti-PD-L1) treatment. The receptors here all came from a man aged 55 to 70 with urothelial cancer. Each CDR3 is given with its conserved first and last residue. D genes are given only for firm matches. Where a row states a size, it is once, few, many or the class of an expanded clone; other rows omit it.

- | TRBJ1-6 | TRBD1 | TRBV7-9 | CASSLAGTGASPLHF | TGTGCCAGCAGCTTAGCCGGGACAGGGGCTTCACCCCTCCACTTT
- | TRBJ1-2 | TRBD1 | TRBV19 | CASSSRTGGDDGYTF | TGTGCCAGTAGTTCGAGGACAGGGGGCGACGATGGCTACACCTTC
- | TRBJ1-6 | - | TRBV18 | CASSPGRANSPLHF | TGTGCCAGCTCACCAGGGAGGGCGAATTCACCCCTCCACTTT
- | TRBJ1-2 | - | TRBV5-6 | CASSLAQSLSVGYTF | TGTGCCAGCAGCTTGGCTCAGTCGCTGTCTGTGGGCTACACCTTC
once | TRBJ2-5 | TRBD1 | TRBV7-8 | CASSPTFRGDRGAETQYF | TGTGCCAGCAGCCCCACCTTTAGGGGTGACAGGGGGGCCGAGACCCAGTACTTC
once | TRBJ2-7 | - | TRBV7-2 | CASARRVDLDEQYF | TGTGCCAGCGCTAGGAGGGTAGATTTAGACGAGCAGTACTTC
- | TRBJ1-4 | - | TRBV5-1 | CASSLSGQNEKLFF | TGCGCCAGCAGCTTGTCAGGGCAGAATGAAAAACTGTTTTTT
- | TRBJ1-5 | TRBD1 | TRBV5-1 | CASSWTGDGNQPQHF | TGCGCCAGCAGCTGGACAGGGGATGGAAATCAGCCCCAGCATTTT
- | TRBJ1-3 | TRBD1 | TRBV5-4 | CASSPTPPGQGSGNTIYF | TGTGCCAGCAGCCCCACCCCTCCCGGACAGGGGTCCGGAAACACCATATATTTT
- | TRBJ2-6 | TRBD1 | TRBV5-6 | CASTFPGTGVSGANVLTF | TGTGCCAGCACCTTTCCCGGGACAGGCGTCTCTGGGGCCAACGTCCTGACTTTC
- | TRBJ2-1 | TRBD1 | TRBV9 | CASSVSGTGRVEQFF | TGTGCCAGCAGCGTGTCCGGGACAGGGCGAGTTGAGCAGTTCTTC
- | TRBJ2-6 | - | TRBV27 | CASSPHRAGANVLTF | TGTGCCAGCAGTCCGCACAGGGCTGGGGCCAACGTCCTGACTTTC
- | TRBJ2-1 | - | TRBV19 | CASSALAGFYNEQFF | TGTGCCAGTAGTGCGCTAGCCGGGTTCTACAATGAGCAGTTCTTC
- | TRBJ2-5 | TRBD1 | TRBV7-2 | CASSRQGLQETQYF | TGTGCCAGCAGCAGACAGGGCCTCCAAGAGACCCAGTACTTC
- | TRBJ2-3 | - | TRBV30 | CAWRFLTSTDTQYF | TGTGCCTGGAGATTTTTGACTAGCACAGATACGCAGTATTTT
- | TRBJ2-7 | - | TRBV29-1 | CSVVGSEGEQYF | TGCAGCGTTGTCGGGAGCGAGGGCGAGCAGTACTTC
- | TRBJ2-7 | TRBD2 | TRBV19 | CASSILSGSGYEQYF | TGTGCCAGTAGTATCCTTAGCGGGAGTGGATACGAGCAGTACTTC
few | TRBJ1-1 | - | TRBV14 | CASSQDGPIPDREAFF | TGTGCCAGCAGCCAAGATGGCCCCATTCCGGACAGAGAAGCTTTCTTT
- | TRBJ1-4 | TRBD1 | TRBV5-1 | CASSASPGQGYEKLFF | TGCGCCAGCAGCGCGTCACCGGGACAGGGGTATGAAAAACTGTTTTTT
- | TRBJ1-5 | TRBD1 | TRBV11-1 | CASSLEPDRVFCNQPQHF | TGTGCCAGCAGCTTAGAGCCGGACAGGGTTTTTTGCAATCAGCCCCAGCATTTT
- | TRBJ2-1 | - | TRBV11-3 | CASSLMLRDEQFF | TGTGCCAGCAGCCTTATGCTCCGGGATGAGCAGTTCTTC
- | TRBJ2-1 | TRBD2 | TRBV25-1 | CASSRLAGHNEQFF | TGTGCCAGCAGTAGACTAGCGGGGCACAATGAGCAGTTCTTC
once | TRBJ1-5 | TRBD1 | TRBV19 | CASSMTQGFGQPQHF | TGTGCCAGTAGTATGACACAGGGGTTCGGTCAGCCCCAGCATTTT
- | TRBJ1-2 | TRBD1 | TRBV19 | CASRDRGRSDYGYTF | TGTGCCAGTAGGGACAGGGGGCGCTCGGACTATGGCTACACCTTC
- | TRBJ2-2 | - | TRBV15 | CATSRDSTLHPRGGELFF | TGTGCCACCAGCAGAGATTCGACTTTACACCCTCGAGGCGGGGAGCTGTTTTTT
few | TRBJ2-7 | TRBD1 | TRBV6-1 | CASSEVRTGTYEQYF | TGTGCCAGCAGTGAAGTGAGGACAGGGACCTACGAGCAGTACTTC
- | TRBJ2-3 | - | TRBV13 | CASSRRTTDTQYF | TGTGCCAGCAGCCGGAGAACAACAGATACGCAGTATTTT
- | TRBJ1-3 | TRBD1 | TRBV9 | CASSTTGQGVGNTIYF | TGTGCCAGCAGCACCACGGGACAGGGGGTTGGGAACACCATATATTTT
- | TRBJ2-7 | - | TRBV5-3 | CARSFGHHYEQYF | TGTGCCAGAAGCTTTGGCCACCACTACGAGCAGTACTTC
- | TRBJ2-1 | TRBD2 | TRBV9 | CASSSRGGLVGEQFF | TGTGCCAGCAGTTCTCGGGGGGGCTTAGTTGGTGAGCAGTTCTTC
- | TRBJ1-1 | - | TRBV5-1 | CASSLGGRLHTEAFF | TGCGCCAGCAGCCTCGGGGGGAGATTGCACACTGAAGCTTTCTTT
- | TRBJ2-3 | - | TRBV6-5 | CASSYLEGTQYF | TGTGCCAGCAGTTACCTTGAGGGTACGCAGTATTTT
- | TRBJ1-5 | TRBD1 | TRBV28 | CASITGGVRQPQHF | TGTGCCAGCATTACAGGGGGCGTAAGGCAGCCCCAGCATTTT
- | TRBJ2-1 | - | TRBV7-9 | CASSLGWTGSNNEQFF | TGTGCCAGCAGCCTAGGCTGGACGGGGTCGAACAATGAGCAGTTCTTC
once | TRBJ2-7 | - | TRBV14 | CASSPTDGTYEQYF | TGTGCCAGCAGCCCCACCGACGGGACCTACGAGCAGTACTTC
- | TRBJ2-4 | - | TRBV6-6 | CASSSPTGFGNIQYF | TGTGCCAGCAGCAGCCCTACAGGGTTCGGAAACATTCAGTACTTC
- | TRBJ2-2 | - | TRBV13 | CASSTRWGENTGELFF | TGTGCCAGCAGCACCCGATGGGGGGAAAACACCGGGGAGCTGTTTTTT
- | TRBJ1-2 | TRBD1 | TRBV2 | CASNIQGAKGYTF | TGTGCCAGCAATATACAGGGGGCGAAGGGCTACACCTTC
- | TRBJ1-1 | - | TRBV5-1 | CASSFQGAGGTEAFF | TGCGCCAGCAGCTTCCAGGGCGCCGGGGGGACTGAAGCTTTCTTT
- | TRBJ1-5 | - | TRBV7-2 | CASSLMTDDQPQHF | TGTGCCAGCAGCTTAATGACAGATGATCAGCCCCAGCATTTT
- | TRBJ2-7 | TRBD2 | TRBV7-8 | CASSPFAGRASNLYEQYF | TGTGCCAGCAGCCCTTTTGCGGGGAGGGCCTCCAACCTCTACGAGCAGTACTTC
- | TRBJ2-7 | TRBD1 | TRBV7-9 | CASSPTDRGPGEQYF | TGTGCCAGCAGCCCGACGGACAGGGGTCCGGGGGAGCAGTACTTC
- | TRBJ2-1 | TRBD1 | TRBV4-1 | CASSQGQGVGNEQFF | TGCGCCAGCAGCCAAGGACAGGGAGTGGGCAATGAGCAGTTCTTC
- | TRBJ1-4 | - | TRBV5-1 | CASSSVGHNEKLFF | TGCGCCAGCAGCTCAGTGGGCCATAATGAAAAACTGTTTTTT
- | TRBJ2-7 | TRBD1 | TRBV4-1 | CASSQPAGGDPGEQYF | TGCGCCAGCAGCCAACCTGCAGGGGGCGATCCGGGCGAGCAGTACTTC
- | TRBJ2-1 | - | TRBV14 | CASSQDLARGNEQFF | TGTGCCAGCAGCCAAGATCTAGCACGGGGCAATGAGCAGTTCTTC
- | TRBJ2-5 | - | TRBV19 | CATTDIAQETQYF | TGTGCCACTACGGACATTGCCCAAGAGACCCAGTACTTC
few | TRBJ1-1 | TRBD1 | TRBV6-5 | CASSSPGQGVTEAFF | TGTGCCAGCAGTTCTCCGGGACAGGGGGTAACTGAAGCTTTCTTT
- | TRBJ2-3 | - | TRBV7-2 | CASSRQVPDTQYF | TGTGCCAGCAGCCGCCAGGTCCCAGATACGCAGTATTTT
- | TRBJ1-3 | TRBD1 | TRBV5-1 | CASSLRQGTGAGNTIYF | TGCGCCAGCAGCTTGAGGCAGGGGACAGGGGCTGGAAACACCATATATTTT